This T cell receptor (beta chain) was identified during a study of regulatory T cells in long-lasting Graves disease. Study-level background: Disease was considered persistent Graves' disease after over 5 years of antithyroid drugs (with positive TSH receptor antibodies).

This clonotype was seen many times. The time point here: persistent/refractory GD, antithyroid drugs over 5 years with positive TRAb. PBMCs were the source of the RNA used for TCR sequencing. Germline V gene lookup returns CDR1 MNHEY and CDR2 SVGEGT. With 2 bases removed from V and 4 bases from J, the gap between germline ends came to 9 bases. This CDR3 has 14 residues. Building the TCR beta libraries relied on iRepertoire HTBI primers, and CDR3 regions underwent Arm-PCR. MiXCR, run by TCRdb on the multiplex PCR reads, gives a single entry per CDR3 protein. Of roughly 500,000 distinct CDR3 sequences in the sample, more than 20% are singletons; the top ten hold over 7.5%.

The sample here was peripheral blood mononuclear cells (PBMCs), taken when the disease was refractory, from a patient treated with antithyroid drugs. The V and J genes are TRBV6-2 or TRBV6-3 and TRBJ1-5; D is possibly TRBD1 (6 bases). This TCR was recovered from a female donor with Graves disease. DNA for the CDR3: TGTGCCAGCAGTTACGGGGGCCGGAATCAGCCCCAGCATTTT. It yields the protein CASSYGGRNQPQHF.